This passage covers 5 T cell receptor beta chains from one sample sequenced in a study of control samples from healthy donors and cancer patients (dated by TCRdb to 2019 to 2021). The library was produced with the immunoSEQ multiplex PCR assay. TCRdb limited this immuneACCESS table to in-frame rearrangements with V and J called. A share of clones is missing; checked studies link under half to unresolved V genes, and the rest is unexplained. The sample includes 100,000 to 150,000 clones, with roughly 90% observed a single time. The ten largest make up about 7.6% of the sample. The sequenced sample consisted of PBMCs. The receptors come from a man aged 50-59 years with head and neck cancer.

The CDR3 DNA follows: TGTGCCAGCAGCCCAATCCCCGGGACTAGCGTTTTTACAGATACGCAGTATTTT. Its protein is CASSPIPGTSVFTDTQYF. The rearrangement links TRBV4-2 to TRBJ2-3; 10 bases are shared with TRBD2. Germline CDR1 and CDR2: LGHNA and YNFKEQ. The J segment lost 3 bases and the V segment lost 4 bases, leaving 13 bases of the junction unmatched. The CDR3 spans 18 residues.

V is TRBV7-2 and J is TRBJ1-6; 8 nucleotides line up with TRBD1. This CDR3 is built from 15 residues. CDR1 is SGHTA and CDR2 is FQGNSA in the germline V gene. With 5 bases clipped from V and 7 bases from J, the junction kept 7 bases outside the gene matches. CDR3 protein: CASSHGQGRNSPLHF. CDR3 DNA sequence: TGTGCCAGCAGCCACGGACAGGGAAGGAATTCACCCCTCCACTTT.

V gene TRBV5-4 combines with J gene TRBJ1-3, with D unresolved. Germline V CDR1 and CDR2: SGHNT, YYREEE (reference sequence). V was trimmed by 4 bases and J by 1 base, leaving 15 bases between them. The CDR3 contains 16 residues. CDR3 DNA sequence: TGTGCCAGCAGCCAGTTGGGAAAAAAATCTGGAAACACCATATATTTT. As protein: CASSQLGKKSGNTIYF.

CDR3 in DNA: TGTGCCAGCATTCCGATTTATAGCAATCAGCCCCAGCATTTT. This translates into CASIPIYSNQPQHF. This chain connects TRBV6-5 to TRBJ1-5; no clear D. This CDR3 is built from 14 residues. Deletions cut 7 bases from V and 0 bases from J, with 10 bases between. The germline V gene encodes CDR1 MNHEY and CDR2 SVGAGI.

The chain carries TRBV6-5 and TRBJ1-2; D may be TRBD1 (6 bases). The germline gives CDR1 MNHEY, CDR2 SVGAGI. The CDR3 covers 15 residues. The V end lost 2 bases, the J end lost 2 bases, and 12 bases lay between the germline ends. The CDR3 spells CASSYGAGENYGYTF. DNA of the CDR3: TGTGCCAGCAGTTACGGGGCAGGGGAGAACTATGGCTACACCTTC.